This is a list of T cell receptor beta chains from one sample in a study of blood T cell repertoires in COVID-19. Produced via immunoSEQ multiplex PCR; TCRdb's table is partial and in-frame only. This repertoire shows 200,000 to 250,000 clones, about four fifths found once; its top ten account for 3% to 4%. The specimen was PBMCs or T cells enriched from blood (not recorded which). The source of these receptors is a woman between 55 and 75 years old who had recovered from COVID-19. Each CDR3 is given with its conserved first and last residue. Each record gives: clone size, D gene, J gene, V gene, CDR3 DNA, CDR3 protein. D genes are given only for firm matches. Only some rows state a clone size, as once, few, many or a class for expanded clones.

NA | NA | TRBJ1-2 | TRBV7-2 | TGTGCCAGCAGCCCCGAGGGGGGGAGGGCAGGCTACACCTTC | CASSPEGGRAGYTF
NA | NA | TRBJ1-3 | TRBV2 | TGTGCCAGCAGTGCCCAGATCCGGGGGACTGGAAACACCATATATTTT | CASSAQIRGTGNTIYF
NA | TRBD1 | TRBJ2-1 | TRBV15 | TGTGCCACCAGCGCAATATGGGACAGGGTCAATGAGCAGTTCTTC | CATSAIWDRVNEQFF
NA | NA | TRBJ2-1 | TRBV29-1 | TGCAGCGTTGAGCACACCCGAGGGCCCAGCTCCTACAATGAGCAGTTCTTC | CSVEHTRGPSSYNEQFF
once | TRBD1 | TRBJ1-2 | TRBV19 | TGTGCCAGTAGTAAAACTGCTTTGACAGGGGACGGAGGCTACACCTTC | CASSKTALTGDGGYTF
NA | NA | TRBJ2-7 | TRBV5-3 | TGTGCCAGAAGCCGCGGACGGGACATAGCCGCCTACGAGCAGTACTTC | CARSRGRDIAAYEQYF
NA | TRBD2 | TRBJ2-5 | TRBV5-8 | TGTGCCAGCAGAGACGGGACTAGCAGCGAGACCCAGTACTTC | CASRDGTSSETQYF
NA | NA | TRBJ2-1 | TRBV7-6 | TGTGCCAGCAGCTTAGTCGCCAGGAACAATGAGCAGTTCTTC | CASSLVARNNEQFF
few | TRBD2 | TRBJ2-7 | TRBV19 | TGTGCCAGTTCCCTAACTGGGACTAGCGGAGATTACGAGCAGTACTTC | CASSLTGTSGDYEQYF
NA | TRBD2 | TRBJ2-1 | TRBV2 | TGTGCCAGCAGTGATCGGCGGGAGGTTTACAATGAGCAGTTCTTC | CASSDRREVYNEQFF
NA | NA | TRBJ2-1 | TRBV10-3 | TGTGCCATCAGTGAGAGCTCCAATGAGCAGTTCTTC | CAISESSNEQFF
NA | NA | TRBJ1-1 | TRBV14 | TGTGCCAGCAGCCGTCTCGGTCAAGTGAACACTGAAGCTTTCTTT | CASSRLGQVNTEAFF
NA | NA | TRBJ2-3 | TRBV5-1 | TGCGCCAGCAGGTTACTATCAGGCACAGATACGCAGTATTTT | CASRLLSGTDTQYF
NA | NA | TRBJ2-2 | TRBV6-5 | TGTGCCAGCGCCCAAACAGGGCGGAACACCGGGGAGCTGTTTTTT | CASAQTGRNTGELFF
NA | NA | TRBJ2-1 | TRBV11-2 | TGTGCCAGCAGCTTAGTTGGGTCAGGTAACAATGAGCAGTTCTTC | CASSLVGSGNNEQFF
NA | NA | TRBJ2-2 | TRBV5-6 | TGTGCCAGCAGCCGTCTGTGGGGGCGAGTTTTAATCACCGGGGAGCTGTTTTTT | CASSRLWGRVLITGELFF
NA | NA | TRBJ1-1 | TRBV6-2/TRBV6-3 | TGTGCCAGCAGTTACATGGGCCCCCACACTGAAGCTTTCTTT | CASSYMGPHTEAFF
NA | NA | TRBJ2-7 | TRBV11-3 | TGTGCCACACGAAGAGACAGAAATTTTCGTCGCGACTTCTTGGGGGAGCAGTACTTC | CATRRDRNFRRDFLGEQYF
NA | NA | TRBJ1-4 | TRBV25-1 | TGTGCCAGCAGTGTATATAGCAGGGGTGAAAAACTGTTTTTT | CASSVYSRGEKLFF
NA | TRBD1 | TRBJ2-5 | TRBV18 | TGTGCCAGCTCCCTGGGACAGGGGGCAGGAGAGACCCAGTACTTC | CASSLGQGAGETQYF
once | TRBD2 | TRBJ2-7 | TRBV11-1 | TGTGCCAGTTCATATCGGGGGGGCCGCGGCGAGCAGTACTTC | CASSYRGGRGEQYF
once | TRBD1 | TRBJ2-2 | TRBV6-5 | TGTGCCAGCATTCCGACAGGGACAGTGACCGGGGAGCTGTTTTTT | CASIPTGTVTGELFF
NA | NA | TRBJ2-3 | TRBV5-4 | TGTGCCAGCAGCCCGGTTGGGGGGGGCGGGGATACGCAGTATTTT | CASSPVGGGGDTQYF
NA | NA | TRBJ1-1 | TRBV25-1 | TGTGCCAGCAGTGTCACCTTCGGGGGGAGTGAAGCTTTCTTT | CASSVTFGGSEAFF
NA | NA | TRBJ1-1 | TRBV10-1 | TGCGCCAGCAGCGCTACAGGGAACACTGAAGCTTTCTTT | CASSATGNTEAFF
NA | NA | TRBJ2-5 | TRBV2 | TGTGCCAGCAGTCGGACTACGCAAGAGACCCAGTACTTC | CASSRTTQETQYF
NA | TRBD2 | TRBJ2-5 | TRBV6-2/TRBV6-3 | TGTGCCAGCAGACCTACTAGCGCGGGAGAGACCCAGTACTTC | CASRPTSAGETQYF
NA | TRBD1 | TRBJ1-2 | TRBV6-5 | TGTGCCAGCAGGAGGACAGGGTCCTATGGCTACACCTTC | CASRRTGSYGYTF
NA | TRBD1 | TRBJ2-7 | TRBV27 | TGTGCCAGCAGAGTTGGGCCGGGACAGGGCTACGAGCAGTACTTC | CASRVGPGQGYEQYF
NA | NA | TRBJ2-3 | TRBV10-2 | TGCGCCAGCAGTGATGGGCGGACACGCACAGATACGCAGTATTTT | CASSDGRTRTDTQYF
NA | TRBD2 | TRBJ2-1 | TRBV7-6 | TGTGCCAGCAGCTCCGGGACTAGCGGGGCCTACAATGAGCAGTTCTTC | CASSSGTSGAYNEQFF
NA | NA | TRBJ2-4 | TRBV10-1 | TGCGCCAGCAGTGAGCCGAATAAAGGGGCCGCCAAAAACATTCAGTACTTC | CASSEPNKGAAKNIQYF
NA | TRBD2 | TRBJ2-7 | TRBV14 | TGTGCCAGCAGCCAGTTAGCGGGGGGAATCTACGAGCAGTACTTC | CASSQLAGGIYEQYF
NA | TRBD1 | TRBJ2-2 | TRBV29-1 | TGCAGCGTCGGGACAGGGGGAAACACCGGGGAGCTGTTTTTT | CSVGTGGNTGELFF
NA | TRBD1 | TRBJ1-2 | TRBV19 | TGTGCCAGTCCGGGCTTGAGACAGGGGGCGGTTGGCTACACCTTC | CASPGLRQGAVGYTF
NA | TRBD1 | TRBJ1-5 | TRBV28 | TGTGCCAGCAGTACGGGACAGGGGAACAATCAGCCCCAGCATTTT | CASSTGQGNNQPQHF
NA | NA | TRBJ1-5 | TRBV4-2 | TGTGCCAGCAGCCAAGATCTTCCTAATCAGCCCCAGCATTTT | CASSQDLPNQPQHF
NA | NA | TRBJ1-5 | TRBV20-1 | TGCAGTGCTAGTTTTTTCAGGTCCAATCAGCCCCAGCATTTT | CSASFFRSNQPQHF
NA | NA | TRBJ1-3 | TRBV11-2 | TGTGCCAGCAGCCAGGGACATCTCCTCTCTGGAAACACCATATATTTT | CASSQGHLLSGNTIYF
NA | NA | TRBJ1-1 | TRBV5-1 | TGCGCCAGCAGCTTGGTTGCAGGGCCTGAAGCTTTCTTT | CASSLVAGPEAFF
NA | TRBD2 | TRBJ2-5 | TRBV6-5 | TGTGCCAGCAGTTACCTCGGGACTAGCGGGATAAAGACCCAGTACTTC | CASSYLGTSGIKTQYF
NA | TRBD1 | TRBJ2-1 | TRBV10-3 | TGTGCCATCACTAGAGACAGGGACAATGAGCAGTTCTTC | CAITRDRDNEQFF
once | NA | TRBJ2-3 | TRBV27 | TGTGCCAGCAGTCGCCGGAGCCTCGGAACAGATACGCAGTATTTT | CASSRRSLGTDTQYF
NA | TRBD2 | TRBJ2-1 | TRBV4-2 | TGTGCCAGCAGCCTAGGACTAGCGGGGGGTGAAAGCTCCTACAATGAGCAGTTCTTC | CASSLGLAGGESSYNEQFF
NA | NA | TRBJ2-7 | TRBV20-1 | TGCAGTGCTAGTGGAGGGATGTACGAGCAGTACTTC | CSASGGMYEQYF